These T cell receptor beta chains were read from a single sample in a study of CD8+ T cells in alopecia areata. Produced via immunoSEQ multiplex PCR; TCRdb's table is partial and in-frame only. The sample holds 130,000 or so clones, 45% to 50% seen once. The sequenced sample consisted of NKG2D-low CD8+ T cells sorted from blood. The receptors originated from a human donor with alopecia areata. CDR3s include the opening cysteine and the closing phenylalanine or tryptophan.

>TRBV29-1|TRBJ2-6
CSVGGASGANVLTF
>TRBV29-1|TRBJ2-7
CSVAVDYEQYF
>TRBV30|TRBJ2-1
CAWSNGNEQFF
>TRBV29-1|TRBJ1-1
CSVYNAGVGTEAFF
>TRBV19|TRBJ2-7
CASIGSPAYKQYF
>TRBV15|TRBJ2-1
CATSREQGDFNEQFF
>TRBV5-6|TRBJ2-7
CASSWGSPSYEQYF
>TRBV11-2|TRBJ2-1
CASSFLGQGQFF
>TRBV29-1|TRBJ2-5
CSVVWREDTQETQYF
>TRBV7-9|TRBJ2-1
CASSLLGPSSYNEQFF
>TRBV30|TRBJ2-2
CAYGPMNTGELFF
>TRBV4-1|TRBJ2-3
CASSHPADTQYF
>TRBV27|TRBJ1-1
CASSLQANTEAFF
>TRBV4-1|TRBJ2-3
CASSFLADTDTQYF
>TRBV29-1|TRBJ2-7
CSVHGGFEQYF
>TRBV9|TRBJ2-2
CASSGTNTGELFF
>TRBV19|TRBJ2-1
CASSGGNEQFF
>TRBV30|TRBJ2-7
CAWSVGRNYEQYF
>TRBV21-1|TRBJ1-6
CASSKPGQDNSPLHF
>TRBV29-1|TRBJ2-3
CSAPRGTDTQYF
>TRBV27|TRBJ1-1
CASTSELGTEAFF
>TRBV30|TRBJ2-7
CASERSRDSYEQYF
>TRBV29-1|TRBJ2-7
CSVAGRGEQYF